Below are 14 T cell receptor beta chains sequenced from a single sample in a study of CD4 T cells in relation to SARS-CoV-2 and coronaviruses (dated by TCRdb to 2020 to 2023). Library preparation was by the immunoSEQ multiplex PCR assay. The immuneACCESS repertoire file appears here via TCRdb, limited to in-frame rearrangements. These files lack a portion of the clones; in checked studies, under half of the deficit traces to unresolved V genes, and the cause of the others is not known. The sample contains fewer than 25,000 clones, roughly four fifths of them found a single time. Together, the top ten hold over 8.5% of the sample. CD4+ T cells from unexposed donors were collected before the COVID-19 pandemic (2011-2018). After less than 13 days of culture, CD4+ T cells were isolated with the EasySep CD4+ T cell isolation kit. Their cognate antigens are unknown. Sequencing was carried out using CD4+ T cells from PBMCs, cultured in vitro. Every receptor here comes from a human donor in good health.

This rearrangement joins TRBV19 to TRBJ1-1; D not resolved. Germline CDR1 is LNHDA and CDR2 is SQIVND (reference sequence). This CDR3 comprises 14 residues. Trimming cost V 4 bases and J 3 bases, with 12 bases left between them. As DNA, the CDR3 is TGTGCCAGTAGTAGTCTTGCTGGGGACACTGAAGCTTTCTTT. It codes for CASSSLAGDTEAFF.

V gene TRBV7-3 combines with J gene TRBJ2-3, with a tentative D call TRBD2 (5 bases). The CDR3 is 14 amino acids. Trimming removed 2 bases at V and 2 bases at J, with 8 bases between. Germline CDR1 is SGHTA and CDR2 is FQGTGA. CDR3 sequence (DNA): TGTGCCAGCAGCTTAGGAGCGGCCACAGATACGCAGTATTTT. Amino acids: CASSLGAATDTQYF.

The chain has TRBV7-9 and TRBJ1-3; no reliable D call. The CDR3 length is 17 residues. Germline lookup yields CDR1 SEHNR and CDR2 FQNEAQ (reference sequence). V gave up 5 bases and J gave up 0 bases, with 17 bases separating them. The CDR3 region is CASSRRIPSGSGNTIYF. The DNA for the CDR3 is TGTGCCAGCAGCCGAAGAATACCATCCGGCTCTGGAAACACCATATATTTT.

This chain connects TRBV12-3 or TRBV12-4 to TRBJ1-5; D is unresolved. V lost 2 bases and J lost 3, with 5 bases in between. The CDR3 contains 13 residues. CDR3 in DNA: TGTGCCAGCAGTTTACAGCTCAATCAGCCCCAGCATTTT. Its protein is CASSLQLNQPQHF.

The V call is TRBV29-1, the J call TRBJ1-1; perhaps TRBD1 as D (6 bases). There are 14 residues in the CDR3. Germline V CDR1 and CDR2: SQVTM, ANQGSEA. The V end was cut by 8 bases, the J end by 2 bases, with 18 bases between. CDR3 bases: TGCAGCACCGGTCCGGGGGCTGCCAACACTGAAGCTTTCTTT. This sequence encodes CSTGPGAANTEAFF.

The chain combines TRBV6-5 with TRBJ1-1; D gene uncertain. Trimming pared 10 bases from V and 3 bases from J, leaving 9 bases between. The length of the CDR3 is 11 residues. In germline, CDR1 is MNHEY, CDR2 SVGAGI. The CDR3 region is CATLGDTEAFF. CDR3 nucleotides: TGTGCCACCCTCGGAGACACTGAAGCTTTCTTT.

The chain combines TRBV5-1 with TRBJ1-1; TRBD1 matches at 9 bases. The germline V gene encodes CDR1 SGHRS and CDR2 YFSETQ. The ends lost 4 bases at V and 11 bases at J; junction bases unmatched: 15. The CDR3 spans 15 residues. This chain's CDR3 is CASSPTTGGQSVAFF. The CDR3 DNA follows: TGCGCCAGCAGCCCCACGACAGGGGGGCAAAGCGTGGCTTTCTTT.

The CDR3 loop reads CASSSGATGSAELFF. DNA for the CDR3: TGTGCCAGCAGCTCCGGTGCAACAGGGTCGGCGGAGCTGTTTTTT. This rearrangement joins TRBV9 to TRBJ2-2; D is possibly TRBD1 (6 bases). CDR1 is SGDLS, CDR2 YYNGEE, per germline. The CDR3 length is 15 residues. Between the trimmed V and J ends, which lost 4 bases and 10 bases, there was a span of 20 bases.

The chain recombines TRBV29-1 with TRBJ1-2, with D possibly matching TRBD1 (5 bases). Per germline, CDR1 SQVTM and CDR2 ANQGSEA. V was shortened by 4 bases and J by 4 bases, with 19 bases between the two germline ends. The CDR3 loop spans 15 amino acids. The CDR3 bases are TGCAGCGTTGTTGGTGGGGGGGGGAATGGCTATGGCTACACCTTC. It encodes CSVVGGGGNGYGYTF.

The chain uses TRBV4-2 and TRBJ2-1, with D perhaps TRBD2 (6 bases). Germline V lookup: CDR1 LGHNA, CDR2 YNFKEQ. CDR3 length: 18 amino acids. Trimming cost V 1 base and J 4 bases, with 20 bases left between them. This chain's CDR3 is CASSQVSRAGSPYNEQFF. CDR3 coding DNA: TGTGCCAGCAGCCAAGTGTCTCGGGCGGGGAGCCCGTACAATGAGCAGTTCTTC.

There are a few counts of this clone. J is TRBJ1-2 and V is TRBV10-3, with 8 nucleotides matching TRBD1. The V gene end was trimmed by 4 bases and the J gene end by 6 bases; junction bases not matched to a gene: 4. The CDR3 has 13 residues. The germline gives CDR1 ENHRY, CDR2 SYGVKD. CDR3: CAISVTGVDGYTF. CDR3 nucleotide sequence: TGTGCCATCAGTGTGACAGGGGTCGATGGCTACACCTTC.

The chain is built from TRBV7-2 and TRBJ2-7; D gene ambiguous. The CDR3 covers 14 residues. Germline CDR1 and CDR2: SGHTA and FQGNSA. V lost 0 bases and J 6 bases, leaving 12 bases between the germline ends. CDR3 sequence: CASSLAAPRIEQYF. The CDR3, as DNA: TGTGCCAGCAGCTTAGCAGCCCCTCGAATCGAGCAGTACTTC.

A word on this clone: At one end, the junction sequence differs from germline, possibly due to a read error. The chain carries TRBV14 and TRBJ2-3, with no clear D. Germline-derived CDR1 and CDR2 are SGHDN and FVKESK. This CDR3 region has 14 residues. CDR3 amino acids: CASSRTSSAARLDF. Here the CDR3 DNA reads TGTGCCAGCAGCCGTACGAGTTCCGCAGCTCGTCTGGATTTT.

This clone was picked up a small number of times. This chain connects TRBV19 to TRBJ2-1; 10 bases align to TRBD2. CDR3 size: 18 residues. CDR1 LNHDA and CDR2 SQIVND come from the germline V gene (reference sequence). With 5 bases clipped from V and 8 bases from J, the junction kept 18 bases outside the gene matches. Here the CDR3 reads CASSSLHNSGRFRDEQFF. In DNA form, the CDR3 reads TGTGCCAGTAGTTCCCTTCACAATAGCGGGAGGTTTCGCGATGAGCAGTTCTTC. Drawing the rest from reference TRBV19 and TRBJ2-1, the complete variable domain is DGGITQSPKYLFRKEGQNVTLSCEQNLNHDAMYWYRQDPGQGLRLIYYSQIVNDFQKGDIAEGYSVSREKKESFPLTVTSAQKNPTAFYLCASSSLHNSGRFRDEQFFGPGTRLTVL.